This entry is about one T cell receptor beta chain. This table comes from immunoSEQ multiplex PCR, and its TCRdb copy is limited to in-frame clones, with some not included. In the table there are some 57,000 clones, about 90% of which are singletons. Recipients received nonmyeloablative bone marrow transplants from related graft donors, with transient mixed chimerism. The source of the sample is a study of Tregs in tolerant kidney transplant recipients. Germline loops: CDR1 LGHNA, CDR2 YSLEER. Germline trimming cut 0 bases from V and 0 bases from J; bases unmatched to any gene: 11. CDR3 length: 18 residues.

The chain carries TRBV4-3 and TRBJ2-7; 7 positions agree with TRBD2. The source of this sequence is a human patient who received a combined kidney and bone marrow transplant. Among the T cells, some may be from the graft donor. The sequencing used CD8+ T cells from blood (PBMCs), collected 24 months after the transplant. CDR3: CASSQEGTTQPRSYEQYF. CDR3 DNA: TGCGCCAGCAGCCAAGAGGGGACTACCCAACCTCGCTCCTACGAGCAGTACTTC.